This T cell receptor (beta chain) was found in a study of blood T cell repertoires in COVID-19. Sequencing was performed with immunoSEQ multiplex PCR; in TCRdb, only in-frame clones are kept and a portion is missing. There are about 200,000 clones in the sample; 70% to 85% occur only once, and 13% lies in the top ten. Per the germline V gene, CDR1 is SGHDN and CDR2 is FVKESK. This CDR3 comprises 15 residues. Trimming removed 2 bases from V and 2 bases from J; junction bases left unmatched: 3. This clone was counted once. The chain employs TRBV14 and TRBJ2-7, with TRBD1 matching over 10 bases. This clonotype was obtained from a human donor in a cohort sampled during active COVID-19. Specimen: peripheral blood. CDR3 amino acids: CASSQPGQGTYEQYF. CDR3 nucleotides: TGTGCCAGCAGCCAACCGGGACAGGGGACCTACGAGCAGTACTTC.